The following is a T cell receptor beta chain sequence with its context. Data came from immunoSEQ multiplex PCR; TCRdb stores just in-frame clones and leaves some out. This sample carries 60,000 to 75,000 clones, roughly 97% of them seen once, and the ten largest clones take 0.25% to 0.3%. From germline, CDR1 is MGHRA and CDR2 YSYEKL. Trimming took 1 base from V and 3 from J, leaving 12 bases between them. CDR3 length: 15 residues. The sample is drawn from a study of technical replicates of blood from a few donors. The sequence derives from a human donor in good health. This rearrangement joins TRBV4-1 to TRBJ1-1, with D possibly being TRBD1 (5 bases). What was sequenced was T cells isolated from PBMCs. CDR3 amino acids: CASSQGDQGDTEAFF. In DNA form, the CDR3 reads TGCGCCAGCAGCCAAGGTGACCAGGGCGACACTGAAGCTTTCTTT.